This T cell receptor beta chain stems from a study of T cell responses to AZD1222 COVID-19 vaccine. TCRdb keeps only in-frame clones here, not all; method: immunoSEQ multiplex PCR. The sample holds 150,000 or so clones, over 75% seen once. A word on this clone: Its target is not known.

Overall study findings and caveats: The sample set comprised mostly white British donors with more females, and clonal diversity was possibly underestimated. Once two AZD1222 doses were given, Spike-specific TCR breadth and depth went up.

The sequence came from an adult in good health. Sequenced material: peripheral blood, taken on day 0 of AZD1222 vaccination.

CDR3 loop: CASSPRPGTGYHSYEQYF. CDR3 DNA sequence: TGTGCCAGCAGCCCAAGACCCGGGACAGGGTATCACTCCTACGAGCAGTACTTC. V and J are TRBV5-6 and TRBJ2-7; 9 bases map to TRBD1. The germline V gene encodes CDR1 SGHDT and CDR2 YYEEEE. V was clipped by 4 bases and J by 0 bases; unmatched bases: 14. The CDR3 consists of 18 residues.